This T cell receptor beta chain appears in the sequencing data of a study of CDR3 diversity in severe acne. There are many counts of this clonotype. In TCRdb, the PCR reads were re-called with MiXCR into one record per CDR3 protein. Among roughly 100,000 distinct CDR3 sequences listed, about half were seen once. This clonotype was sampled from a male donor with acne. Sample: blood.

The DNA of the CDR3 is TGCAGTGCTAGAGACGGGACTAGTGGCGGGGAGCTGTTTTTT. Its translation: CSARDGTSGGELFF. The chain has TRBV20-1 and TRBJ2-2; TRBD2 matches 8 bases. This CDR3 has 14 residues. Germline V CDR1 and CDR2: DFQATT, SNEGSKA (reference sequence). V lost 0 bases to trimming and J lost 7 bases; unmatched junction nucleotides: 4.